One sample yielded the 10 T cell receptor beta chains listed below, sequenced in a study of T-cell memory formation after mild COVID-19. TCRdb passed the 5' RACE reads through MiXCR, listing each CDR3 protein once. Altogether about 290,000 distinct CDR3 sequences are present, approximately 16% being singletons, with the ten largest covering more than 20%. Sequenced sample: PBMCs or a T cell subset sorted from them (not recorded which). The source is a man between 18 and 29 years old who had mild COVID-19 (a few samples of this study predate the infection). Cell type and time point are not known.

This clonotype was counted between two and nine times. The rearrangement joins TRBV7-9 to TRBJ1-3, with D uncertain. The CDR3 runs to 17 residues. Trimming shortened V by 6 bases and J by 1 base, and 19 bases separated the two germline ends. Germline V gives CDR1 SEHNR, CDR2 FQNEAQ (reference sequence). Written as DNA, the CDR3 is TGTGCCAGCAGTCCACCCAGCGGGGAACTTTCTGGAAACACCATATATTTT. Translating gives CASSPPSGELSGNTIYF.

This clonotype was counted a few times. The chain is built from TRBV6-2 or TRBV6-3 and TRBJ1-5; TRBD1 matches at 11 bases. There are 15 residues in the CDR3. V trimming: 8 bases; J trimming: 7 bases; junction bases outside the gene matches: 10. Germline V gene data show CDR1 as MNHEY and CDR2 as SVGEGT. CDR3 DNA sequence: TGTGCCAGCGTCAATATCGGACAGGGGGCCCAGCCCCAGCATTTT. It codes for CASVNIGQGAQPQHF.

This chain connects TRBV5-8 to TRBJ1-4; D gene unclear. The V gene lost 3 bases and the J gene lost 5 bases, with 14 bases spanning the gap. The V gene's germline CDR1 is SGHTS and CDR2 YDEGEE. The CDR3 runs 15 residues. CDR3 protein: CASSSGGSANEKLFF. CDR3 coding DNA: TGTGCCAGCAGCTCCGGAGGCAGCGCAAATGAAAAACTGTTTTTT.

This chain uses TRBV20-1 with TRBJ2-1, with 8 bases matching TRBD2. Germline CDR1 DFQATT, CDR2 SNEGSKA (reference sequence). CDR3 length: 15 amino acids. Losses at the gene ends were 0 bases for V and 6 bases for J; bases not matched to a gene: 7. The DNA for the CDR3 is TGCAGTGCTAGAGATGGAACTAGCGGCTCCAATGAGCAGTTCTTC. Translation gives CSARDGTSGSNEQFF.

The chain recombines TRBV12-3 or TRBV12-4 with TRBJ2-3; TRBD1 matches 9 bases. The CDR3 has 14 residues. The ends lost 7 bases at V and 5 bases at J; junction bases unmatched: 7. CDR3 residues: CASNRQGGGDTQYF. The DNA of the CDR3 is TGTGCCAGCAACAGACAGGGGGGGGGAGATACGCAGTATTTT.

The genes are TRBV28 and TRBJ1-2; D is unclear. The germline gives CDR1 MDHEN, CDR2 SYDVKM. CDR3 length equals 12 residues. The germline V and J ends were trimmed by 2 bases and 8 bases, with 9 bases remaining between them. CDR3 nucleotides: TGTGCCAGCAGTTTAAATCAGCGGGGCTACACCTTC. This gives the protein CASSLNQRGYTF.

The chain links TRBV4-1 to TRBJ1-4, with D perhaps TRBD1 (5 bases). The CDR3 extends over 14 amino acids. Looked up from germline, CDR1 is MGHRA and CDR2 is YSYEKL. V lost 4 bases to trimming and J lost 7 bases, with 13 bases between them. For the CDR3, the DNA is TGCGCCAGCAGCCCCGCCAGCGGGGGTGAAAAACTGTTTTTT. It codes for CASSPASGGEKLFF.

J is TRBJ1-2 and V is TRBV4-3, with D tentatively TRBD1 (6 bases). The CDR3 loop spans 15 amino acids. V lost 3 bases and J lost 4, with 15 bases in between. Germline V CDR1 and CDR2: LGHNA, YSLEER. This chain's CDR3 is CASSQDVGGGYGYTF. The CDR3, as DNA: TGCGCCAGCAGCCAGGACGTAGGAGGGGGCTATGGCTACACCTTC.

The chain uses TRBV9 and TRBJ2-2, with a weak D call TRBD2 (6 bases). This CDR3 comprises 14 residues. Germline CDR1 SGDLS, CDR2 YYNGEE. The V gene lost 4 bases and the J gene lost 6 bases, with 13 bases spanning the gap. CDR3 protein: CASSHTSMPGELFF. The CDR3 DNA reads TGTGCCAGCAGCCATACTAGCATGCCCGGGGAGCTGTTTTTT.

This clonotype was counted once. The CDR3 reads CASSLERGSSNRENTEAFF. The CDR3 bases are TGTGCCAGCAGTTTAGAGAGAGGTTCAAGTAACAGGGAGAACACTGAAGCTTTCTTT. V and J are TRBV12-3 or TRBV12-4 and TRBJ1-1; weak D call: TRBD1 (6 bases). The CDR3 length is 19 residues. Deletions cut 1 base from V and 1 base from J, with 22 bases between.